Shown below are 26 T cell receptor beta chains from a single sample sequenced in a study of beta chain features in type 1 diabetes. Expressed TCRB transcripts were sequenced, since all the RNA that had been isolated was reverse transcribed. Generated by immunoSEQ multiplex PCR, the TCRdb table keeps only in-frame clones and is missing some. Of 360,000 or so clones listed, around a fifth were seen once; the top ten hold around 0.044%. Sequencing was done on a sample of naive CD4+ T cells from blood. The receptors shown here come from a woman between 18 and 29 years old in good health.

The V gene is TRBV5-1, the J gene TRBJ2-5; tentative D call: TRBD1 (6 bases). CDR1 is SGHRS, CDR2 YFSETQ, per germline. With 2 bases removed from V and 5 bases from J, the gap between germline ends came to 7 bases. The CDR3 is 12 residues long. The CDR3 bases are TGCGCCAGCAGCTTTACAGGGGAGACCCAGTACTTC. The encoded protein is CASSFTGETQYF.

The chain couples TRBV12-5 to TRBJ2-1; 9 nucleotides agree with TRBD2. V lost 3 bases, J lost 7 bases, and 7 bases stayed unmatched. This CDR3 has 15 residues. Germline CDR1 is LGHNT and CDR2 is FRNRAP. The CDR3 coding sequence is TGTGCTAGTGGTTTCGGCGCGGGAGGGGGGAATGAGCAGTTCTTC. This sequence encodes CASGFGAGGGNEQFF. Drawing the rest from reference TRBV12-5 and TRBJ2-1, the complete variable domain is DARVTQTPRHKVTEMGQEVTMRCQPILGHNTVFWYRQTMMQGLELLAYFRNRAPLDDSGMPKDRFSAEMPDATLATLKIQPSEPRDSAVYFCASGFGAGGGNEQFFGPGTRLTVL.

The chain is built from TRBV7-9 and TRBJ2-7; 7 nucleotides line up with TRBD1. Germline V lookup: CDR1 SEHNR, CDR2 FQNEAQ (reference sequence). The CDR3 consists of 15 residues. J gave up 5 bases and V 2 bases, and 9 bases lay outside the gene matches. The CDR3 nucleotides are TGTGCCAGCAGCTTATTCGAGACAGGGTCCAACGAGCAGTACTTC. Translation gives CASSLFETGSNEQYF.

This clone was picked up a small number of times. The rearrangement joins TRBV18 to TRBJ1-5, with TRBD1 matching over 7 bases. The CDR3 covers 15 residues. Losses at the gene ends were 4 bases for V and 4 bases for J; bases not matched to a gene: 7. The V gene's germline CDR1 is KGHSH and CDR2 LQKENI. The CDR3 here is CASSLNGQVNQPQHF. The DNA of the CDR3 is TGTGCCAGCTCACTTAACGGACAGGTAAATCAGCCCCAGCATTTT.

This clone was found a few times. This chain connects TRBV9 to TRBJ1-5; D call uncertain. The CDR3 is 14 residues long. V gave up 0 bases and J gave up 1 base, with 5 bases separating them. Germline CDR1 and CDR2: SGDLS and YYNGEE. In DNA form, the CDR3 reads TGTGCCAGCAGCGTAGATGGCAGCAATCAGCCCCAGCATTTT. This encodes CASSVDGSNQPQHF. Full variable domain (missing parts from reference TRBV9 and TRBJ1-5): DSGVTQTPKHLITATGQRVTLRCSPRSGDLSVYWYQQSLDQGLQFLIQYYNGEERAKGNILERFSAQQFPDLHSELNLSSLELGDSALYFCASSVDGSNQPQHFGDGTRLSIL.

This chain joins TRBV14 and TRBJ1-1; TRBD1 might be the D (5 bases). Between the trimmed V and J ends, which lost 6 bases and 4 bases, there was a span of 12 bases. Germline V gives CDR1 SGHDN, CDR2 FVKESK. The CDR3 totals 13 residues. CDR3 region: CASRGTGATEAFF. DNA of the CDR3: TGTGCCAGCAGGGGAACTGGGGCCACTGAAGCTTTCTTT.

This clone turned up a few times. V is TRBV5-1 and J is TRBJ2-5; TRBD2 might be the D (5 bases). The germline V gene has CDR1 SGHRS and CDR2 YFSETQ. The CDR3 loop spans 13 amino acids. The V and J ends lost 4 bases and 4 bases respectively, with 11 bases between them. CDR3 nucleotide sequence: TGCGCCAGCAGCGGGAGCGAGGTAGAGACCCAGTACTTC. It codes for CASSGSEVETQYF.

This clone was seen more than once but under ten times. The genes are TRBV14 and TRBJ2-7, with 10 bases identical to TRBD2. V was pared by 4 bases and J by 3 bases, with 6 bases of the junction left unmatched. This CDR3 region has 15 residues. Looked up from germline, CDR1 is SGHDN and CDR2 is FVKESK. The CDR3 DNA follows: TGTGCCAGCAGCCTAGCCCTAGCGGGAGTCTACGAGCAGTACTTC. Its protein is CASSLALAGVYEQYF.

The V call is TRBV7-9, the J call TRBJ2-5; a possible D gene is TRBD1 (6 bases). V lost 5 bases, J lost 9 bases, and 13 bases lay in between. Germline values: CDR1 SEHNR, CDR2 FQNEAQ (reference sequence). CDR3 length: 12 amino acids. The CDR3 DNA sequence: TGTGCCAGCAGCCTAAGGGGGAGCGCCCAGTACTTC. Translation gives CASSLRGSAQYF.

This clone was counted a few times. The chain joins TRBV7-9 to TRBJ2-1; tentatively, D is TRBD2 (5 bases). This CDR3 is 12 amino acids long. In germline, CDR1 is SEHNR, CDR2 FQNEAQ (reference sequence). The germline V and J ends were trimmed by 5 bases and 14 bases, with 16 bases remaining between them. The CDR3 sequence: CASSKTTMREFF. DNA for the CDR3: TGTGCCAGCAGCAAAACCACAATGAGGGAGTTCTTC.

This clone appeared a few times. The CDR3 DNA follows: TGTGCCAGCAGTTATTCGGGACTGGAGAGCTCCTACGAGCAGTACTTC. Its protein is CASSYSGLESSYEQYF. The chain combines TRBV6-5 with TRBJ2-7, with D possibly being TRBD2 (6 bases). V was clipped by 3 bases and J by 0 bases, with 15 bases between them. The CDR3 length is 16 residues. Germline loops: CDR1 MNHEY, CDR2 SVGAGI.

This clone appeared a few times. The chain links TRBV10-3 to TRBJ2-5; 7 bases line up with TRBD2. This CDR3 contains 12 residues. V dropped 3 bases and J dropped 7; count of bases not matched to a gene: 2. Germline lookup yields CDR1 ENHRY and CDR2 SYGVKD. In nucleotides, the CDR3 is TGTGCCATCAGTGACCCGGGGGGGACCCAGTACTTC. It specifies CAISDPGGTQYF.

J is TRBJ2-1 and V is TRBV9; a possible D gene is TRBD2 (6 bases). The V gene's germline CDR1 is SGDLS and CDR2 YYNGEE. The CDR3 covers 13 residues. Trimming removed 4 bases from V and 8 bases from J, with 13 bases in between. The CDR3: CASSRGGPDEQFF. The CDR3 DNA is TGTGCCAGCAGCCGAGGAGGGCCCGATGAGCAGTTCTTC.

The CDR3 is CASRRTGMNTEAFF. CDR3 DNA: TGTGCCAGCAGAAGGACAGGGATGAACACTGAAGCTTTCTTT. The genes are TRBV7-9 and TRBJ1-1; 8 bases agree with TRBD1. Germline CDR1 SEHNR, CDR2 FQNEAQ (reference sequence). The CDR3 consists of 14 residues. With 6 bases clipped from V and 0 bases from J, the junction kept 3 bases outside the gene matches.

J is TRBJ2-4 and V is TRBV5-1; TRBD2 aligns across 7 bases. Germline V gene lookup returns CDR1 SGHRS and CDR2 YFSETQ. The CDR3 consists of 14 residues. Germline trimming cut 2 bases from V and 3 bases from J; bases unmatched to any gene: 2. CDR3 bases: TGCGCCAGCAGCTTAGGGGAGGGCAAAAACATTCAGTACTTC. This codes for CASSLGEGKNIQYF. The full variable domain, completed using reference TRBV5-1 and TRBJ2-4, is KAGVTQTPRYLIKTRGQQVTLSCSPISGHRSVSWYQQTPGQGLQFLFEYFSETQRNKGNFPGRFSGRQFSNSRSEMNVSTLELGDSALYLCASSLGEGKNIQYFGAGTRLSVL.

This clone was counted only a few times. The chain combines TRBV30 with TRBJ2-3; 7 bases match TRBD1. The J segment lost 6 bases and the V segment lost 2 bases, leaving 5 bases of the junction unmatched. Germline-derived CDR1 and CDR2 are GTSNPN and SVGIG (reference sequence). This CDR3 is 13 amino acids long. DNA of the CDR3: TGTGCCTGGAGTATAACAGGGGCGGATACGCAGTATTTT. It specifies CAWSITGADTQYF.

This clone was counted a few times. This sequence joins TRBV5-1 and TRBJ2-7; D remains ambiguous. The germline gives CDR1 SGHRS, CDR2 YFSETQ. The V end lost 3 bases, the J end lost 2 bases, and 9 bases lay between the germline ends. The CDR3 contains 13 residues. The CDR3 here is CASSSARTYEQYF. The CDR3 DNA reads TGCGCCAGCAGCTCTGCGCGAACCTACGAGCAGTACTTC.

DNA for the CDR3: TGTGCCAGCAGCCCCCCTCCGGGATCCCTGAACACTGAAGCTTTCTTT. Amino acid sequence: CASSPPPGSLNTEAFF. This chain uses TRBV5-4 with TRBJ1-1; no clear D. Germline V gene lookup returns CDR1 SGHNT and CDR2 YYREEE (reference sequence). V was clipped by 4 bases and J by 0 bases, with 16 bases between them. The CDR3 extends over 16 amino acids.

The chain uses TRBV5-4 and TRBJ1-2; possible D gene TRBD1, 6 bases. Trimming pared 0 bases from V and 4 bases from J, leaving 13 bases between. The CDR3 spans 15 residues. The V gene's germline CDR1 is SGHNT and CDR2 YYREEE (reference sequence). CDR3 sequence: CASSLDRAPVYGYTF. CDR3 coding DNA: TGTGCCAGCAGCTTGGACAGGGCCCCAGTCTATGGCTACACCTTC.

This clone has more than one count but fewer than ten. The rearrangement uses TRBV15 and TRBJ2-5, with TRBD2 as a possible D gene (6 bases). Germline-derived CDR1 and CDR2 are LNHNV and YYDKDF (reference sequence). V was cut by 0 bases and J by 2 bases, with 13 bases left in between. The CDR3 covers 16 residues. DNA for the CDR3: TGTGCCACCAGCAGAGATAATAGCGGCCGTCAAGAGACCCAGTACTTC. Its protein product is CATSRDNSGRQETQYF. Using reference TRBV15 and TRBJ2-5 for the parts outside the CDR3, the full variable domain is DAMVIQNPRYQVTQFGKPVTLSCSQTLNHNVMYWYQQKSSQAPKLLFHYYDKDFNNEADTPDNFQSRRPNTSFCFLDIRSPGLGDTAMYLCATSRDNSGRQETQYFGPGTRLLVL.

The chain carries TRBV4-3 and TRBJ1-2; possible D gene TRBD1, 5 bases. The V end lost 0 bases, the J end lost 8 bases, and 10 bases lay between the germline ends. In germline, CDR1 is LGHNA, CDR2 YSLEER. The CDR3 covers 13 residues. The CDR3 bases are TGCGCCAGCAGCCAAGAAGGGGTCGGCGGCTACACCTTC. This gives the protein CASSQEGVGGYTF.

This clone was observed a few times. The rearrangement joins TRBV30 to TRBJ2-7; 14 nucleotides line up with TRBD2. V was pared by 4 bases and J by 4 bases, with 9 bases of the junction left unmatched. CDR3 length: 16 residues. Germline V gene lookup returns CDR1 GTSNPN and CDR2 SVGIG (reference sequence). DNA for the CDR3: TGTGCCTGGACTATGCCCGGGACTAGCGGGAGTTACGAGCAGTACTTC. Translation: CAWTMPGTSGSYEQYF.

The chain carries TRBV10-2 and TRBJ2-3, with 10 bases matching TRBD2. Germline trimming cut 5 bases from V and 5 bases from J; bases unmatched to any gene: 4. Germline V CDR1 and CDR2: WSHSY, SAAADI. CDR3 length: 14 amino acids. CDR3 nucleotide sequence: TGCGCCAGCAGTCCTAGCGGGAGAGGAGATACGCAGTATTTT. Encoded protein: CASSPSGRGDTQYF.

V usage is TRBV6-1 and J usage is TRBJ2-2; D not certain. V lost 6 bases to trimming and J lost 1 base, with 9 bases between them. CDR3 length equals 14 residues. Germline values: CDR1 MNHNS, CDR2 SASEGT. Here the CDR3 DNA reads TGTGCCAGCAGACCCAGACAGAACACCGGGGAGCTGTTTTTT. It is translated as CASRPRQNTGELFF.

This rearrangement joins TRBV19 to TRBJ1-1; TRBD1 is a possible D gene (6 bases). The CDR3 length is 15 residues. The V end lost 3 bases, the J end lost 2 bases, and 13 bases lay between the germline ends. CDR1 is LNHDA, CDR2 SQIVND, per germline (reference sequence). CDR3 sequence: CASSMIGTSNTEAFF. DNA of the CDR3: TGTGCCAGTAGTATGATTGGGACATCAAACACTGAAGCTTTCTTT. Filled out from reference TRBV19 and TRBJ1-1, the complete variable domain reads DGGITQSPKYLFRKEGQNVTLSCEQNLNHDAMYWYRQDPGQGLRLIYYSQIVNDFQKGDIAEGYSVSREKKESFPLTVTSAQKNPTAFYLCASSMIGTSNTEAFFGQGTRLTVV.

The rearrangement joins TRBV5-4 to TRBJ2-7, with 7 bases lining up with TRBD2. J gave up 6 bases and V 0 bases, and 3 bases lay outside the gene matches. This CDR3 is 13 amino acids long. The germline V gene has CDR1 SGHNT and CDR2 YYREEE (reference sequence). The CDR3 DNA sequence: TGTGCCAGCAGCTTGGATCCTAGCGGCGAGCAGTACTTC. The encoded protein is CASSLDPSGEQYF.